This T cell receptor (beta chain) emerged from a study of cytomegalovirus exposure and HLA in healthy donors. Study background: HLA-typed donors contributed 80 million or so unique TCRs, which were held in an early data release. Study observations and caveats: HLA allele associations emerged for some 16,000 TCR beta sequences in a later analysis, at 0.05 false discovery rate. Rarity characterized most TCR sequences, yet some public TCRs appeared in many donors. Accurate HLA-A and HLA-B prediction from TCR beta sequences was reported for most subjects.

Primers: 60 Vbeta forward and 13 Jbeta reverse. Repertoires were generated with immunoSEQ multiplex PCR, while TCRdb's copy carries only in-frame clones and drops some. The data show fewer than 75,000 clones, with around 85% seen just once and 2.9% held by the top ten. Note on this clone: Its target is not known.

The sample taken for sequencing was PBMCs. The TCR originated in a young woman in good health and CMV-seronegative.

The CDR3 DNA sequence: TGTGCCAGCACCCCCACAGGGGTAGGGAACACTGAAGCTTTCTTT. This translates into CASTPTGVGNTEAFF. The rearrangement links TRBV7-9 to TRBJ1-1, with 7 bases aligning to TRBD1. Per the germline V gene, CDR1 is SEHNR and CDR2 is FQNEAQ (reference sequence). This CDR3 region has 15 residues. V gave up 7 bases and J gave up 1 base; unmatched junction bases: 9.